These 31 T cell receptor beta chains came from one sample sequenced in a study of molecular identifiers for immune sequencing clone quantification (dated by TCRdb to the late 2010s). The library was obtained by PCR. The reads were generated on an Illumina HiSeq 4000. Clones were called with MiXCR by TCRdb after fastp trimmed the public reads at Q25, and only in-frame beta chains were retained. Each entry is one CDR3 protein sequence, shown with its most common DNA and genes. A total of roughly 320,000 distinct CDR3 sequences appear in this sample, 20% to 25% of them only once. Under 0.95% of the sample goes to the ten largest clones. Sequenced: naive CD8+ T cells from blood, with Jurkat cell RNA spiked in. In the paper's terms, the cell subset or site label means: FACS-sorted CD8+CD4-CCR7+CD45RA+ naive T cells. The receptors were sampled from a human donor in good health. Some libraries in this study had Jurkat cell RNA spiked in.

A remark on this clonotype: This may be a read error, as it is one base from a much larger clone. The rearrangement joins TRBV13 to TRBJ1-6; D is unresolved. Looked up from germline, CDR1 is PRHDT and CDR2 is FYEKMQ (reference sequence). This CDR3 has 13 amino acids. CDR3 in DNA: TGTACCAGCAGCTTAAACGATAATTCACCCCTCCACTTT. This encodes CTSSLNDNSPLHF.

This clonotype was detected once. A much larger clone lies a single base off, so this may be a read error. This rearrangement joins TRBV29-1 to TRBJ2-1, with D perhaps TRBD2 (6 bases). The CDR3 sequence is 18 residues long. The germline V gene encodes CDR1 SQVTM and CDR2 ANQGSEA. With 0 bases removed from V and 0 bases from J, the gap between germline ends came to 18 bases. Here the CDR3 DNA reads TGCAGCGTTGAAGATCTGGGCTGGGCGGGGAGCTCCTACAATGAGCAGTTCTTC. Protein sequence: CSVEDLGWAGSSYNEQFF.

Turning to this clonotype: A much more abundant neighbour one base away suggests this may be a read error. No conserved phenylalanine or tryptophan ends this CDR3, so it is likely a read error. The V call is TRBV20-1, the J call TRBJ2-2, with TRBD2 matching 10 bases. J gave up 6 bases and V 5 bases, and 6 bases lay outside the gene matches. Germline V CDR1 and CDR2: DFQATT, SNEGSKA (reference sequence). The CDR3 totals 14 residues. CDR3 residues: CSASLAGDAGELFL. Here the CDR3 DNA reads TGCAGTGCTTCTCTAGCGGGGGACGCCGGGGAGCTGTTTCTT.

With respect to this clonotype: A much larger clone sits a single nucleotide away, making a read error possible. A read error is likely, as this CDR3 ends without the conserved phenylalanine or tryptophan. The J gene is TRBJ2-7, the V gene TRBV7-6; 7 positions match TRBD2. The CDR3 is 17 residues long. With V trimmed by 6 bases and J by 3 bases, 17 bases remained unmatched. The germline V gene has CDR1 SGHVS and CDR2 FNYEAQ. As DNA, the CDR3 is TGTGCCAGCAGTTTTGGGGATTCTAGCGGACTAATCTACGAGCAGTACCTC. Protein: CASSFGDSSGLIYEQYL.

This clonotype was seen repeatedly, ten times or more. The chain recombines TRBV6-2 or TRBV6-3 with TRBJ2-5; the D is unclear. CDR3 length equals 13 residues. Germline CDR1 reads MNHEY; CDR2 reads SVGEGT. Trimming removed 6 bases from V and 1 base from J, with 9 bases in between. The CDR3 DNA reads as TGTGCCAGCAGCGGATCTCTCCAAGAGACCCAGTACTTC. The encoded protein is CASSGSLQETQYF.

This clonotype came up once. This may be a read error: a much more frequent sequence differs by one nucleotide. The chain combines TRBV5-3 with TRBJ2-3, with 13 bases aligning to TRBD2. TRBV5-3 qualifies as an ORF whose function is uncertain. CDR3 length: 16 amino acids. The CDR3 is CASSTGLAGVTDAQYF. The CDR3, as DNA: TGTGCCAGCAGCACTGGACTAGCGGGAGTCACAGATGCGCAGTATTTT.

This clonotype was counted a few times. The chain is built from TRBV27 and TRBJ2-1; the match to TRBD2 covers 13 bases. The CDR3 sequence is 17 residues long. CDR1 and CDR2 (germline): MNHEY, SMNVEV (reference sequence). Trimming removed 5 bases from V and 1 base from J; junction bases left unmatched: 5. CDR3 in amino acids: CASSPTSGGGSYNEQFF. The DNA for the CDR3 is TGTGCCAGCAGTCCAACTAGCGGGGGGGGGTCCTACAATGAGCAGTTCTTC.

The chain employs TRBV7-3 and TRBJ2-1; TRBD2 matches at 7 bases. The V and J ends lost 2 bases and 7 bases, in that order; junction bases with no gene match: 8. The CDR3 spans 15 residues. Germline lookup yields CDR1 SGHTA and CDR2 FQGTGA. The CDR3 protein is CASSLLAGVRNEQFF. CDR3 nucleotides: TGTGCCAGCAGCTTACTCGCGGGAGTACGAAATGAGCAGTTCTTC.

In its sample, this clonotype was seen many times. J is TRBJ1-2 and V is TRBV27; no reliable D call. Germline values: CDR1 MNHEY, CDR2 SMNVEV (reference sequence). V was shortened by 3 bases and J by 1 base, with 6 bases between the two germline ends. The CDR3 is 13 residues long. CDR3 loop: CASSFYSNYGYTF. In nucleotides, the CDR3 is TGTGCCAGCAGTTTTTACAGTAACTATGGCTACACCTTC.

This clonotype appeared many times. V usage is TRBV4-2 and J usage is TRBJ2-7, with D unclear. Germline V lookup: CDR1 LGHNA, CDR2 YNFKEQ. CDR3 length: 15 amino acids. V lost 0 bases and J 2 bases, leaving 11 bases between the germline ends. The chain's CDR3 is CASSQEGHSTYEQYF. CDR3 sequence (DNA): TGTGCCAGCAGCCAAGAAGGGCACTCCACCTACGAGCAGTACTTC.

This clonotype was found many times. This chain uses TRBV7-9 with TRBJ1-5, with D hard to call. Trimming stripped 5 bases from V and 6 bases from J, with 8 bases between. Germline V gene data show CDR1 as SEHNR and CDR2 as FQNEAQ (reference sequence). The CDR3 has 12 residues. The CDR3 nucleotides are TGTGCCAGCAGCGCCTGGGGTCAGCCCCAGCATTTT. Amino acids: CASSAWGQPQHF.

This clonotype was seen more than once but under ten times. The chain links TRBV25-1 to TRBJ1-1; a possible D gene is TRBD1 (6 bases). The V end lost 3 bases, the J end lost 0 bases, and 17 bases lay between the germline ends. Germline V gene lookup returns CDR1 MGHDK and CDR2 SYGVNS. The CDR3 contains 17 residues. The CDR3 DNA sequence: TGTGCCAGCAGTGACTCAGGACGGACAGACCTGAACACTGAAGCTTTCTTT. It codes for CASSDSGRTDLNTEAFF.

This clonotype was observed at least ten times. This rearrangement joins TRBV27 to TRBJ2-6; 9 bases are a match to TRBD2. V lost 3 bases, J lost 2 bases, and 5 bases stayed unmatched. This CDR3 contains 17 residues. CDR1 and CDR2 from the germline V gene are MNHEY and SMNVEV (reference sequence). The CDR3 loop is CASSLVAGAPGANVLTF. Written as DNA, the CDR3 is TGTGCCAGCAGTTTGGTAGCGGGAGCACCTGGGGCCAACGTCCTGACTTTC.

In its sample, this clonotype was seen many times. The chain couples TRBV30 to TRBJ1-1, with 7 bases that match TRBD1. Germline V gene sequence: CDR1 GTSNPN, CDR2 SVGIG (reference sequence). V gave up 5 bases and J gave up 5 bases; unmatched junction bases: 5. The CDR3 is 12 amino acids. CDR3 residues: CAWGQAGTEAFF. The CDR3 DNA sequence: TGTGCCTGGGGACAGGCGGGGACTGAAGCTTTCTTT.

This clonotype appeared many times. This chain joins TRBV20-1 and TRBJ2-7; 9 bases align to TRBD1. V lost 6 bases, J lost 6 bases, and 12 bases stayed unmatched. The CDR3 loop spans 14 amino acids. CDR1 and CDR2 (germline): DFQATT, SNEGSKA (reference sequence). DNA of the CDR3: TGCAGTGCGCCGCCGGGACAGGGTATTGGCGAGCAGTACTTC. This translates into CSAPPGQGIGEQYF.

CDR3 nucleotides: TGTGCCAGCAGTGAAGGTGCAGGTCTCCTCTCGGATGGCTACACCTTC. This encodes CASSEGAGLLSDGYTF. The gene calls are TRBV2 and TRBJ1-2; the D is unclear. The V gene lost 1 base and the J gene lost 6 bases, with 18 bases spanning the gap. Germline values: CDR1 SNHLY, CDR2 FYNNEI. The CDR3 spans 16 residues.

This clonotype was recorded a few times. The V call is TRBV13, the J call TRBJ2-6; perhaps TRBD1 as D (6 bases). Trimming shortened V by 2 bases and J by 4 bases, and 6 bases separated the two germline ends. The CDR3 runs 14 residues. Germline V lookup: CDR1 PRHDT, CDR2 FYEKMQ (reference sequence). The CDR3 coding sequence is TGTGCCAGCAGCTTAAGGGGGGGGGCCAACGTCCTGACTTTC. This gives the protein CASSLRGGANVLTF. Looking up the rest from reference TRBV13 and TRBJ2-6 gives the full variable domain: AAGVIQSPRHLIKEKRETATLKCYPIPRHDTVYWYQQGPGQDPQFLISFYEKMQSDKGSIPDRFSAQQFSDYHSELNMSSLELGDSALYFCASSLRGGANVLTFGAGSRLTVL.

This clonotype was found many times. The genes are TRBV7-9 and TRBJ2-1; D is possibly TRBD1 (6 bases). Germline CDR1 reads SEHNR; CDR2 reads FQNEAQ (reference sequence). V gave up 2 bases and J gave up 1 base, with 9 bases separating them. This CDR3 comprises 15 residues. CDR3 sequence reads: CASSLNTGSYNEQFF. CDR3 DNA: TGTGCCAGCAGCTTAAACACAGGGTCCTACAATGAGCAGTTCTTC.

Ten or more counts support this clonotype. This chain uses TRBV12-3 or TRBV12-4 with TRBJ1-1; no definite D call. This CDR3 is 11 amino acids long. The ends were cut back, 8 bases at V and 2 bases at J, with 6 bases in the middle. CDR3 sequence (DNA): TGTGCCAGCGCATATAACACTGAAGCTTTCTTT. It is translated as CASAYNTEAFF.

This clonotype was detected many times. J is TRBJ2-7 and V is TRBV7-8; TRBD2 matches at 8 bases. V was clipped by 1 base and J by 6 bases; unmatched bases: 2. Germline values: CDR1 SGHVS, CDR2 FQNEAQ. This CDR3 contains 13 residues. For the CDR3, the DNA is TGTGCCAGCAGCTTAGTTGCGGGGGGCGAGCAGTACTTC. Translating it yields CASSLVAGGEQYF.

This clonotype was seen ten or more times. This chain links TRBV20-1 with TRBJ2-7, with D possibly matching TRBD1 (5 bases). Germline CDR1 is DFQATT and CDR2 is SNEGSKA (reference sequence). V shed 0 bases and J shed 3 bases, with 18 bases lying between them. This CDR3 contains 16 residues. The CDR3 nucleotides are TGCAGTGCTAGAGATGATAGGGCAGGGCGGATCTACGAGCAGTACTTC. Its translation is CSARDDRAGRIYEQYF.

This CDR3 reads CASIPGTSNEQYF. In DNA, the CDR3 is TGTGCCAGCATCCCCGGGACAAGCAACGAGCAGTACTTC. The rearrangement uses TRBV7-9 and TRBJ2-7; D possibly corresponds to TRBD1 (6 bases). V was pared by 7 bases and J by 5 bases, with 15 bases between. Germline V gene data show CDR1 as SEHNR and CDR2 as FQNEAQ (reference sequence). The CDR3 has 13 residues.

The sample holds many counts of this clonotype. The gene calls are TRBV29-1 and TRBJ2-2, with D possibly being TRBD2 (5 bases). Per the germline V gene, CDR1 is SQVTM and CDR2 is ANQGSEA. This CDR3 is built from 15 residues. The V gene lost 2 bases and the J gene lost 3 bases, with 13 bases spanning the gap. CDR3: CSVETRTVDTGELFF. The CDR3 coding sequence is TGCAGCGTTGAAACTAGAACCGTAGACACCGGGGAGCTGTTTTTT.

Comments on this clonotype: This may be a read error: a much more frequent sequence differs by one nucleotide. The chain uses TRBV7-9 and TRBJ2-5; D is uncertain. This CDR3 is 14 amino acids long. Germline CDR1 is SEHNR and CDR2 is FQNEAQ (reference sequence). This CDR3 is CASSSASTEEAQYF. In nucleotides, the CDR3 is TGTGCCAGCAGCTCCGCCAGCACCGAAGAGGCCCAGTACTTC.

Notes on this clonotype: Possible read error: a much larger clone is one base away. The CDR3 does not end in the conserved phenylalanine or tryptophan, so this is likely a read error. CDR3 sequence: CASSDARTLSFSTDTQYS. DNA for the CDR3: TGTGCCAGCAGTGATGCCCGGACACTCAGTTTTAGCACAGATACGCAGTATTCT. The chain joins TRBV2 to TRBJ2-3, with D tentatively TRBD1 (5 bases). V was cut by 3 bases and J by 0 bases, with 19 bases left in between. Germline assignment: CDR1 SNHLY and CDR2 FYNNEI. The CDR3 loop spans 18 amino acids.

There are many counts of this clonotype. J is TRBJ2-3 and V is TRBV29-1; 7 bases agree with TRBD1. The CDR3 spans 14 residues. Germline V CDR1 and CDR2: SQVTM, ANQGSEA. With V trimmed by 3 bases and J by 9 bases, 12 bases remained unmatched. The chain's CDR3 is CSVEWGTAETTQYF. CDR3 bases: TGCAGCGTTGAGTGGGGGACAGCCGAAACAACGCAGTATTTT.

This clonotype occurred a few times. This rearrangement joins TRBV5-1 to TRBJ2-7; TRBD1 matches at 9 bases. Germline V gene sequence: CDR1 SGHRS, CDR2 YFSETQ. CDR3 size: 15 residues. The V segment lost 0 bases and the J segment 1 base; nucleotides outside the gene matches: 2. Here the CDR3 reads CASSLEQGASYEQYF. The CDR3 DNA follows: TGCGCCAGCAGCTTGGAACAGGGGGCGTCCTACGAGCAGTACTTC.

This clonotype was counted ten times or more. The rearrangement links TRBV9 to TRBJ2-5; 10 nucleotides line up with TRBD2. The V gene's germline CDR1 is SGDLS and CDR2 YYNGEE. V dropped 0 bases and J dropped 2; count of bases not matched to a gene: 4. The length of the CDR3 is 16 residues. The CDR3 loop reads CASSVVIAGGQETQYF. The CDR3 DNA reads as TGTGCCAGCAGCGTAGTGATAGCGGGGGGACAAGAGACCCAGTACTTC.

J is TRBJ1-2 and V is TRBV14; D is uncertain. CDR1 and CDR2 from the germline V gene are SGHDN and FVKESK. V lost 4 bases and J lost 3, with 12 bases in between. This CDR3 spans 14 amino acids. The CDR3 protein is CASSRAGDYYGYTF. DNA of the CDR3: TGTGCCAGCAGCCGGGCAGGAGATTACTATGGCTACACCTTC.

The chain has TRBV6-2 or TRBV6-3 and TRBJ2-3; no reliable D call. This CDR3 region has 18 residues. The germline V and J ends were trimmed by 2 bases and 0 bases, with 18 bases remaining between them. Germline lookup yields CDR1 MNHEY and CDR2 SVGEGT. CDR3 protein: CASSYLGLSGVSTDTQYF. As DNA, the CDR3 is TGTGCCAGCAGTTACCTGGGCCTCAGTGGTGTGAGCACAGATACGCAGTATTTT.

Many counts were recorded for this clonotype. This chain uses TRBV20-1 with TRBJ1-1; no firm D call. Trimming cost V 6 bases and J 4 bases, with 9 bases left between them. The CDR3 runs to 11 residues. Germline V gene data show CDR1 as DFQATT and CDR2 as SNEGSKA (reference sequence). The CDR3: CSAELGTEAFF. In nucleotides, the CDR3 is TGCAGTGCCGAACTAGGCACTGAAGCTTTCTTT.